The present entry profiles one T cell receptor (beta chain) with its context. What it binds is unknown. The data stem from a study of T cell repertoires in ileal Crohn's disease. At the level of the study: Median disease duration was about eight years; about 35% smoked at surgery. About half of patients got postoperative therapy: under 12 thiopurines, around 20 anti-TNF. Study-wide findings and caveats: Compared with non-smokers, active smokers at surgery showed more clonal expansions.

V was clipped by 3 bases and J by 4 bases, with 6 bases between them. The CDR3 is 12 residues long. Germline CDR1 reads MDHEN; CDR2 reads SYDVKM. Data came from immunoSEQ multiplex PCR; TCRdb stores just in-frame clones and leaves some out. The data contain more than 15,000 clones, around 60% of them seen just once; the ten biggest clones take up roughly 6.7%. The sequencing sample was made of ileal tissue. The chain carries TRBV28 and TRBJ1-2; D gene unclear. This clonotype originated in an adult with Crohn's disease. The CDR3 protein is CASSFEAYGYTF. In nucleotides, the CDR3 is TGTGCCAGCAGTTTTGAGGCCTATGGCTACACCTTC.